This T cell receptor (beta chain) was captured by sequencing in a study of response to subunit inactivated influenza vaccine. Broader study findings: Researchers suggested that each seasonal influenza vaccination recruits few new T cells.

TCRdb itself ran the RT-PCR reads through MiXCR, one entry per CDR3 protein. The sample comprises around 180,000 distinct CDR3 sequences, about 9% of which are singletons, and 11% rests with the top ten. The CDR3 contains 16 residues. Germline CDR1 is LGHDT and CDR2 is YNNKEL (reference sequence). As regards this clonotype: The antigen remains unidentified. One end of the junction does not line up with germline, which may come from a read error.

This TCR derives from a man aged 45-65 years who received an inactivated influenza vaccine. Sample: non-naive T cells sorted from PBMCs, taken on the day of vaccination. The V and J genes are TRBV3-1 and TRBJ2-3, with TRBD1 identical over 11 bases. The CDR3 is CASSPEGGQGGKTQCF. Here the CDR3 DNA reads TGTGCCAGCAGCCCGGAAGGGGGACAGGGGGGGAAAACGCAGTGTTTT.